Each of the 22 T cell receptor beta chains below was sequenced from the same sample in a study of blood T cell repertoires in COVID-19. The assay was immunoSEQ multiplex PCR, and TCRdb's table has in-frame clones only and misses some. The sample holds a few hundred thousand clones, approximately 88% seen once. The sequenced material came from peripheral blood. These receptor sequences come from a woman in her forties or fifties with active or convalescent COVID-19.

This chain links TRBV11-2 with TRBJ2-7; 9 bases are a match to TRBD1. Trimming removed 3 bases from V and 2 bases from J; junction bases left unmatched: 5. This CDR3 is built from 15 residues. CDR1 is SGHAT, CDR2 FQNNGV, per germline. Here the CDR3 DNA reads TGTGCCAGCAGCTTGGGACAGGGCTACACCTACGAGCAGTACTTC. Protein: CASSLGQGYTYEQYF.

The chain carries TRBV28 and TRBJ1-1, with TRBD1 as a possible D gene (6 bases). Germline lookup yields CDR1 MDHEN and CDR2 SYDVKM. V was trimmed by 3 bases and J by 0 bases, leaving 14 bases between them. This CDR3 spans 16 amino acids. The DNA for the CDR3 is TGTGCCAGCAGTTTGCCACAGGGAGGGGTGAACACTGAAGCTTTCTTT. Its translation is CASSLPQGGVNTEAFF.

The CDR3 region has the DNA TGTGCCTGGAGTGTGGTGGCAGCGTGGCTGGGGCAGCAGTACTTC. Its translation is CAWSVVAAWLGQQYF. The V gene is TRBV30, the J gene TRBJ2-7, with TRBD1 as a possible D gene (5 bases). CDR1 and CDR2 from the germline V gene are GTSNPN and SVGIG (reference sequence). This CDR3 is built from 15 residues. Trimming took 0 bases from V and 8 from J, leaving 20 bases between them.

This chain joins TRBV14 and TRBJ2-1; D possibly corresponds to TRBD2 (6 bases). CDR1 and CDR2 from the germline V gene are SGHDN and FVKESK. Trimming cost V 6 bases and J 8 bases, with 17 bases left between them. The length of the CDR3 is 14 residues. The CDR3 protein is CASRSAGSRDEQFF. Here the CDR3 DNA reads TGTGCCAGCAGAAGTGCGGGGTCTAGGGATGAGCAGTTCTTC.

The V gene is TRBV15, the J gene TRBJ1-2; 7 bases match TRBD1. The germline V gene encodes CDR1 LNHNV and CDR2 YYDKDF (reference sequence). J gave up 0 bases and V 1 base, and 5 bases lay outside the gene matches. The CDR3 runs to 16 residues. Here the CDR3 reads CATSRGGTVTNYGYTF. CDR3 sequence (DNA): TGTGCCACCAGCAGAGGGGGGACAGTTACTAACTATGGCTACACCTTC.

Points on this clone: The junction and the germline gene differ at one end; a read error may be behind it. This sequence joins TRBV30 and TRBJ2-1; D unclear. The germline gives CDR1 GTSNPN, CDR2 SVGIG (reference sequence). The CDR3 has 13 amino acids. The CDR3 here is CAWSHLDPRLVLF. The CDR3 coding sequence is TGTGCCTGGAGTCACCTCGACCCGAGGTTAGTTCTCTTC.

This sequence joins TRBV11-2 and TRBJ2-5; TRBD2 matches 8 bases. The J segment lost 1 base and the V segment lost 4 bases, leaving 8 bases of the junction unmatched. The CDR3 spans 16 residues. Germline V gene lookup returns CDR1 SGHAT and CDR2 FQNNGV. The CDR3 sequence is CASSSPSGGFQETQYF. The CDR3 DNA is TGTGCCAGCAGCTCCCCCAGCGGGGGTTTCCAAGAGACCCAGTACTTC. The variable domain in full, with the rest retrieved from reference TRBV11-2 and TRBJ2-5, is EAGVAQSPRYKIIEKRQSVAFWCNPISGHATLYWYQQILGQGPKLLIQFQNNGVVDDSQLPKDRFSAERLKGVDSTLKIQPAKLEDSAVYLCASSSPSGGFQETQYFGPGTRLLVL.

CDR3 residues: CASSQGSTDTQYF. In DNA, the CDR3 is TGTGCCAGCAGCCAGGGGAGTACAGATACGCAGTATTTT. The V call is TRBV7-3, the J call TRBJ2-3, with D possibly TRBD1 on 6 matching bases. CDR3 length equals 13 residues. Trimming removed 5 bases at V and 3 bases at J, with 9 bases between. CDR1 is SGHTA, CDR2 FQGTGA, per germline.

This chain uses TRBV29-1 with TRBJ1-1, with D maybe TRBD1 (6 bases). V lost 7 bases and J lost 0, with 12 bases in between. Germline-derived CDR1 and CDR2 are SQVTM and ANQGSEA. The CDR3 sequence is 13 residues long. This CDR3 reads CSGLTGVNTEAFF. The CDR3, as DNA: TGCAGCGGATTGACAGGAGTGAACACTGAAGCTTTCTTT.

This rearrangement joins TRBV5-1 to TRBJ2-7; a weak D match, TRBD1 (7 bases). Germline CDR1 and CDR2: SGHRS and YFSETQ. Trimming shortened V by 4 bases and J by 3 bases, and 17 bases separated the two germline ends. The CDR3 sequence is 15 residues long. CDR3 DNA sequence: TGCGCCAGCAGCCCCGGCGGGACAGCCCTCTACGAGCAGTACTTC. As protein: CASSPGGTALYEQYF.

The V call is TRBV5-6, the J call TRBJ1-4, with 7 positions matching TRBD1. V was pared by 2 bases and J by 4 bases, with 2 bases of the junction left unmatched. CDR3 length: 14 residues. Germline assignment: CDR1 SGHDT and CDR2 YYEEEE. The CDR3 loop is CASSFGTVNEKLFF. Written as DNA, the CDR3 is TGTGCCAGCAGCTTCGGGACAGTTAATGAAAAACTGTTTTTT.

This clone has only a few counts. This chain links TRBV3-1 (or the pseudogene TRBV3-2) with TRBJ1-1, with D tentatively TRBD1 (6 bases). CDR3 length equals 15 residues. Germline CDR1 and CDR2: LGHDT and YNNKEL (reference sequence). Deletions cut 1 base from V and 1 base from J, with 10 bases between. The CDR3 is CASSQGFRGNTEAFF. The CDR3 bases are TGTGCCAGCAGCCAAGGCTTCAGGGGGAACACTGAAGCTTTCTTT.

In its sample, this clone was seen a few times. The V gene is TRBV19, the J gene TRBJ1-2; 9 bases are shared with TRBD1. Unmatched junction bases numbered 7, after V lost 8 bases and J lost 6 bases. The germline CDR1 and CDR2 sequences are LNHDA and SQIVND (reference sequence). CDR3 length: 13 amino acids. The CDR3 DNA sequence: TGTGCCAGTTCTTCGGACAGGGGCCATGGCTACACCTTC. This encodes CASSSDRGHGYTF.

This clone showed up just a few times. The chain combines TRBV4-1 with TRBJ1-1, with TRBD1 as a possible D gene (5 bases). V lost 5 bases and J 0 bases, leaving 16 bases between the germline ends. In germline, CDR1 is MGHRA, CDR2 YSYEKL. The CDR3 is made up of 16 amino acids. The CDR3 region has the DNA TGCGCCAGCAGCTCTACACCCGGGGGGGTGAACACTGAAGCTTTCTTT. It specifies CASSSTPGGVNTEAFF.

This clone was found once. This chain uses TRBV30 with TRBJ1-5; no definite D call. This CDR3 comprises 13 residues. V lost 1 base to trimming and J lost 5 bases, with 9 bases between them. Germline CDR1 and CDR2: GTSNPN and SVGIG (reference sequence). CDR3 amino acids: CAWSDLQYQPQHF. In DNA, the CDR3 is TGTGCCTGGAGTGACCTGCAGTATCAGCCCCAGCATTTT.

This sequence joins TRBV19 and TRBJ1-2; 8 bases align to TRBD1. Germline CDR1 LNHDA, CDR2 SQIVND (reference sequence). The CDR3 consists of 16 residues. The trim removed 7 bases at V and 1 base at J, leaving 11 bases unmatched. CDR3 DNA: TGTGCCAGTATTCAAGACAGGGGCTTGGGTAACTATGGCTACACCTTC. It is translated as CASIQDRGLGNYGYTF.

This clone has only a few counts. J is TRBJ1-3 and V is TRBV5-4, with a possible D match to TRBD1 (5 bases). The CDR3 length is 15 residues. Germline values: CDR1 SGHNT, CDR2 YYREEE (reference sequence). The ends were cut back, 0 bases at V and 3 bases at J, with 10 bases in the middle. CDR3 in amino acids: CASSLGPQGGNTIYF. CDR3 DNA: TGTGCCAGCAGCTTGGGGCCGCAGGGTGGAAACACCATATATTTT.

This chain links TRBV4-1 with TRBJ2-1; D perhaps matches TRBD2 (6 bases). The CDR3 contains 16 residues. Germline-derived CDR1 and CDR2 are MGHRA and YSYEKL. Between the trimmed V and J ends, which lost 0 bases and 0 bases, there was a span of 9 bases. The CDR3 DNA reads TGCGCCAGCAGCCAAGATCGCGGGACCTCCTACAATGAGCAGTTCTTC. Residues: CASSQDRGTSYNEQFF.

This sequence joins TRBV28 and TRBJ2-7; 11 nucleotides agree with TRBD2. There are 15 residues in the CDR3. The germline gives CDR1 MDHEN, CDR2 SYDVKM. The trim removed 5 bases at V and 2 bases at J, leaving 5 bases unmatched. Here the CDR3 reads CASSPGTSGPYEQYF. DNA for the CDR3: TGTGCCAGCAGTCCAGGGACTAGCGGCCCCTACGAGCAGTACTTC.

This chain connects TRBV6-5 to TRBJ1-4; 9 bases fit TRBD1. With V trimmed by 4 bases and J by 8 bases, 5 bases remained unmatched. The germline gives CDR1 MNHEY, CDR2 SVGAGI. CDR3 length equals 14 residues. Here the CDR3 DNA reads TGTGCCAGCAGTTTGGGACAGGGCCTCGAAAAACTGTTTTTT. Translation gives CASSLGQGLEKLFF.

The chain has TRBV15 and TRBJ1-2; 9 nucleotides line up with TRBD1. The CDR3 runs to 14 residues. Trimming took 0 bases from V and 8 from J; bases not matched to a gene: 4. CDR1 and CDR2 (germline): LNHNV, YYDKDF (reference sequence). In DNA, the CDR3 is TGTGCCACCAGCAGAGATCGGACAGGGGCAGGCTACACCTTC. Translating it yields CATSRDRTGAGYTF.

This clone has a handful of counts. This sequence joins TRBV19 and TRBJ1-1; 10 bases line up with TRBD1. Germline V gene sequence: CDR1 LNHDA, CDR2 SQIVND (reference sequence). The CDR3 has 14 residues. The trim removed 7 bases at V and 3 bases at J, leaving 5 bases unmatched. As DNA, the CDR3 is TGTGCCAGTAATGACAGGGGGCCGGACACTGAAGCTTTCTTT. Its translation: CASNDRGPDTEAFF.